This T cell receptor beta chain was recovered during a study of blood T cells in healthy people across ages. Study-wide findings and caveats: Older individuals had lower TCR beta diversity per million T cells (the decline was roughly linear).

Through a sample-barcoded 5' primer and a J-beta primer mix, a second PCR was run for about 6 to 11 cycles. TCRdb re-called the 5' RACE reads through MiXCR, storing one row per CDR3 protein. The sample consists of nearly 800,000 distinct CDR3 sequences, roughly 56% of them appearing once. This clonotype was found a few times. What it binds is unknown. Material for sequencing was blood. The source is a man aged 35 to 55 in good health.

CDR3 nucleotide sequence: TGCAGTGCTAGAGATTTCGCCGCTCCTACTAGCGGCGAAGGGCAGTTCTTC. This translates into CSARDFAAPTSGEGQFF. The chain joins TRBV20-1 to TRBJ2-1, with 8 bases lining up with TRBD2. Germline assignment: CDR1 DFQATT and CDR2 SNEGSKA (reference sequence). Trimming removed 0 bases from V and 12 bases from J; junction bases left unmatched: 19. The CDR3 covers 17 residues.